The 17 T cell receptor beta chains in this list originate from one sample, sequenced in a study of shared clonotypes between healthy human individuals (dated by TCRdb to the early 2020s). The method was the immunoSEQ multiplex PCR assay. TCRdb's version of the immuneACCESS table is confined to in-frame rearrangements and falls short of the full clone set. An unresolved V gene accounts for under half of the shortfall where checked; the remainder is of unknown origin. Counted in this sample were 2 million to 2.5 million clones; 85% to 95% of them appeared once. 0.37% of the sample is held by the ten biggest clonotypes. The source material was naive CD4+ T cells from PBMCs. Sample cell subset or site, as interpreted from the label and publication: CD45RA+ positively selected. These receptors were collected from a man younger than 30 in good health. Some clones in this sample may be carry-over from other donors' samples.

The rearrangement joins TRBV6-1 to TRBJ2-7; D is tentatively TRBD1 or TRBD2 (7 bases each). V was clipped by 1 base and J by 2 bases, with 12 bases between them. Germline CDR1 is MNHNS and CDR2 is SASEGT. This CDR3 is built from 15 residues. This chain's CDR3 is CASSEEAGGAYEQYF. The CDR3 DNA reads TGTGCCAGCAGTGAAGAGGCAGGGGGGGCCTACGAGCAGTACTTC.

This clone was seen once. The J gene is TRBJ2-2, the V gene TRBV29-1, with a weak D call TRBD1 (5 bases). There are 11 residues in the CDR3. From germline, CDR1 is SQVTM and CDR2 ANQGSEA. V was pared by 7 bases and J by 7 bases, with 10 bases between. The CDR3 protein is CSARRGGELFF. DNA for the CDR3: TGCAGCGCCCGAAGGGGCGGGGAGCTGTTTTTT.

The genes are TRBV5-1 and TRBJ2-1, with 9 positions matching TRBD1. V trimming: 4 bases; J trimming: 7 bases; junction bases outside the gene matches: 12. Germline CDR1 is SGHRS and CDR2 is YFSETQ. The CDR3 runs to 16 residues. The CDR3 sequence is CASSPRGQGWGNEQFF. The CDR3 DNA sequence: TGCGCCAGCAGCCCCCGGGGACAGGGTTGGGGAAATGAGCAGTTCTTC. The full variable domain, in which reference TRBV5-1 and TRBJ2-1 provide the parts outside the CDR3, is KAGVTQTPRYLIKTRGQQVTLSCSPISGHRSVSWYQQTPGQGLQFLFEYFSETQRNKGNFPGRFSGRQFSNSRSEMNVSTLELGDSALYLCASSPRGQGWGNEQFFGPGTRLTVL.

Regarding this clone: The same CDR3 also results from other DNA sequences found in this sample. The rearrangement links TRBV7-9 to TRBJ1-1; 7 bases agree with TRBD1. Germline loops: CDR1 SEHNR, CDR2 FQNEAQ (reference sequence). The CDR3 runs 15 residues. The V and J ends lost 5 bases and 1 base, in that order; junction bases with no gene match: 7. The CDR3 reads CASSLGQGENTEAFF. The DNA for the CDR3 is TGTGCCAGCAGCCTAGGCCAGGGGGAGAACACTGAAGCTTTCTTT.

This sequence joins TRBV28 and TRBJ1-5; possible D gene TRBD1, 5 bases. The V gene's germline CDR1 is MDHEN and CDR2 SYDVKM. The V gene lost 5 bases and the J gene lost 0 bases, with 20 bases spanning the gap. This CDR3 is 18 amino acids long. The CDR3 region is CASSNPRGGIYSNQPQHF. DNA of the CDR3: TGTGCCAGCAGTAACCCCCGGGGGGGGATTTATAGCAATCAGCCCCAGCATTTT.

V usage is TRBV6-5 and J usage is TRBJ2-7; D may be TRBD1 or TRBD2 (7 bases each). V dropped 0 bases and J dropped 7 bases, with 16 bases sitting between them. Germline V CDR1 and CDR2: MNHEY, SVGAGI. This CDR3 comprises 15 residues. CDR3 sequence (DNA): TGTGCCAGCAGTTACTCGGGGATCAGGGGGGGGGAGCAGTACTTC. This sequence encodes CASSYSGIRGGEQYF.

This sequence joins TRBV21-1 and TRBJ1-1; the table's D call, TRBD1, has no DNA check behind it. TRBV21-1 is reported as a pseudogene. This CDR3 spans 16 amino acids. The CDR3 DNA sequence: TGTGCCAGCAGCAATACAGGGGTCGTTGAGGACACTGAAGCTTTCTTT. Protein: CASSNTGVVEDTEAFF.

The CDR3 spells CASSPSPGTPYEQYF. The CDR3 nucleotides read TGTGCCAGCAGCCCATCCCCCGGGACCCCCTACGAGCAGTACTTC. The chain has TRBV5-4 and TRBJ2-7; TRBD1 or TRBD2 may be the D gene (5 bases each). The CDR3 has 15 residues. V was shortened by 4 bases and J by 2 bases, with 16 bases between the two germline ends. The germline CDR1 and CDR2 sequences are SGHNT and YYREEE (reference sequence).

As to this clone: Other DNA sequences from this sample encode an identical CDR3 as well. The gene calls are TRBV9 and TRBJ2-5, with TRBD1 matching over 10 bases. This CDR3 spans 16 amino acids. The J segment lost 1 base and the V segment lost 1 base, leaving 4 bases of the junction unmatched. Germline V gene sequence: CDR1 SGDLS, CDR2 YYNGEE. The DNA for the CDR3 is TGTGCCAGCAGCGTATCCTGGACAGGGGGCCAAGAGACCCAGTACTTC. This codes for CASSVSWTGGQETQYF.

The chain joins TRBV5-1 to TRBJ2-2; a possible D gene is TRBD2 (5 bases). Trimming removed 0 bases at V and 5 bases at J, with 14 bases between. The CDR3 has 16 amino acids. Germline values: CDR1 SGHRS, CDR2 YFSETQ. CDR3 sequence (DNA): TGCGCCAGCAGCTTGGAGAGGACTCACAAAACCGGGGAGCTGTTTTTT. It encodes CASSLERTHKTGELFF.

The CDR3 is CASSSNEGLAGGETQYF. CDR3 nucleotides: TGTGCCAGCAGTTCAAATGAGGGACTAGCGGGAGGTGAGACCCAGTACTTC. This chain joins TRBV27 and TRBJ2-5, with 15 positions matching TRBD2. The CDR3 is 17 residues long. The germline gives CDR1 MNHEY, CDR2 SMNVEV (reference sequence). With V trimmed by 4 bases and J by 5 bases, 8 bases remained unmatched.

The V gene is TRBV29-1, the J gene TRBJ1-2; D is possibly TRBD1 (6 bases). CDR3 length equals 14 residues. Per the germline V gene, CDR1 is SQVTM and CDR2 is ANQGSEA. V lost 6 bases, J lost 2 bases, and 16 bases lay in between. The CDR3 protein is CSVHLKGGNYGYTF. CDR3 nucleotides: TGCAGCGTGCACCTAAAGGGGGGGAACTATGGCTACACCTTC.

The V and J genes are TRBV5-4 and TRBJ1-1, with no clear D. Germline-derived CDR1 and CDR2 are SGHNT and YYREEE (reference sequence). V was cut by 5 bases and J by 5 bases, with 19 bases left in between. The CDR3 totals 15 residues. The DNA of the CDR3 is TGTGCCAGCAGGGAACGGACCAATTTAGGGACTGAAGCTTTCTTT. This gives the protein CASRERTNLGTEAFF.

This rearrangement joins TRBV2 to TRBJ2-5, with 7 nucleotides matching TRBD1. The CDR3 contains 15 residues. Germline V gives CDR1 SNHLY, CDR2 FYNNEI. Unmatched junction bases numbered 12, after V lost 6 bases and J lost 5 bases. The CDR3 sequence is CASSYDRVHVETQYF. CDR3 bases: TGTGCCAGCAGCTACGACAGGGTTCATGTCGAGACCCAGTACTTC.

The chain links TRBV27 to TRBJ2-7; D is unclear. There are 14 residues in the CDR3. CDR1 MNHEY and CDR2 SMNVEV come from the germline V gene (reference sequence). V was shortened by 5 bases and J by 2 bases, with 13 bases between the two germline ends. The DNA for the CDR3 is TGTGCCAGCAGTCGAGACGGCAGAACCTACGAGCAGTACTTC. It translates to CASSRDGRTYEQYF.

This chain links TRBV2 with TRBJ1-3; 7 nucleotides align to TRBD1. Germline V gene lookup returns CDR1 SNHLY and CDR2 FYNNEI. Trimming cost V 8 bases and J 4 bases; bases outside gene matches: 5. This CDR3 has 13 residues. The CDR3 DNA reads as TGTGCCAGCCCCGACAGGGACGGAAACACCATATATTTT. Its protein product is CASPDRDGNTIYF.

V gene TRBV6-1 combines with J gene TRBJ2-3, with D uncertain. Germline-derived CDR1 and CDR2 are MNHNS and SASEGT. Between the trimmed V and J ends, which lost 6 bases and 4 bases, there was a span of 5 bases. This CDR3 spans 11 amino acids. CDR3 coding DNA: TGTGCCAGCAGGTTGTCAGATACGCAGTATTTT. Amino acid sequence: CASRLSDTQYF.